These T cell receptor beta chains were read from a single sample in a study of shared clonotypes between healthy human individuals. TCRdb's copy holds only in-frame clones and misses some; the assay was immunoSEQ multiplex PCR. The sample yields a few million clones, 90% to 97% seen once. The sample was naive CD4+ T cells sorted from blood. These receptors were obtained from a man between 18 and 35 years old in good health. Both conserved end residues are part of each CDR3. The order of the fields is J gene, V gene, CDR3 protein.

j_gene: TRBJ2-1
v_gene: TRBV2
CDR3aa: CASRAGGFYNEQFF

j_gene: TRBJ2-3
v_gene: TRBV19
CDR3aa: CARLGKGHLFSTDTQYF

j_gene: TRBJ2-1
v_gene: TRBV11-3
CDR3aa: CASSSQGTYNEQFF

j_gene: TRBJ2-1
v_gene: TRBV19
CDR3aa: CASSIGGTLSEQFF

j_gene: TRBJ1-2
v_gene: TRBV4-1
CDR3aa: CASSQTGGAYGYTF

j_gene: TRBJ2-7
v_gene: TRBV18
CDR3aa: CASSKDRVGNEQYF

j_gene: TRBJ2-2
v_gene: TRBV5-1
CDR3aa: CASSYSAQGNTGELFF

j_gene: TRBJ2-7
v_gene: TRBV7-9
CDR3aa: CASSFTSYEQYF

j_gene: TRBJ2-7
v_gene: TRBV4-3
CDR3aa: CASSPTGMGSYEQYF

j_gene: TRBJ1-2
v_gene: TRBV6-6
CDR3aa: CASSPPDRKANYGYTF

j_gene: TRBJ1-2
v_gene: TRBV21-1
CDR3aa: CASSKRHLGYTF

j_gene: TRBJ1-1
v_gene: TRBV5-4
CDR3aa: CASSLGQVGNEAFF

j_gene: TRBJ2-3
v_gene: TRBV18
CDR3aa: CASSPGRGSNTDTQYF

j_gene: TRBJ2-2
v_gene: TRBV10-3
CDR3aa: CAISEWIRGPTGELFF

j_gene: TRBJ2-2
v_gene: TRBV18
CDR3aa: CASSPQRTQIFGVTGELFF

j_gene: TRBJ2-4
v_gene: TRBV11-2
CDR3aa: CASSLAGLAKNIQYF

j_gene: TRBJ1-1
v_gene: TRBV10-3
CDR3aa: CAISSETAVNTEAFF

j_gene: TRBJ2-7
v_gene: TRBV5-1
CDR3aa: CASSPRGEPLNEQYF

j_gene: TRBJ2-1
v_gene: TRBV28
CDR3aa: CASSLPGLAYNEQFF

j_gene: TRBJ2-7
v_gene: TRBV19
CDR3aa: CASSDTLLSYEQYF

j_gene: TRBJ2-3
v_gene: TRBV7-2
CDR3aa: CASSLGANTDTQYF

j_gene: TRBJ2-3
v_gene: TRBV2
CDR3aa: CASNARTESIDTQYF

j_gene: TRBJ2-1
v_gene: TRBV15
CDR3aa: CATSRDGLQYNEQFF

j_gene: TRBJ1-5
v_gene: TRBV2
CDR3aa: CAGVGQGNQPQHF

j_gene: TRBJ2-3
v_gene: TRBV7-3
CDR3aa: CASSLGTSTDTQYF

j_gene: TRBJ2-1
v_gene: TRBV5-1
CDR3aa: CASSETTGPYNEQFF

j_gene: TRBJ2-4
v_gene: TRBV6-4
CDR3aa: CASRTDSFRAKNIQYF

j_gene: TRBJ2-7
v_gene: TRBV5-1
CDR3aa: CASSLEASSPYEQYF

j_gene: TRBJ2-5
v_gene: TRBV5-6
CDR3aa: CASSLMVVETQYF

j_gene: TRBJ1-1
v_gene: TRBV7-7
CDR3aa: CASLSAGSNTEAFF

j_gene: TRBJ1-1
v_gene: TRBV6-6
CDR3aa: CATSRQDAGNTEAFF

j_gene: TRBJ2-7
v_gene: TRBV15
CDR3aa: CATRSGTGVHEQYF

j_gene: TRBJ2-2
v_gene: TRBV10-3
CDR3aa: CAISESSGNTGELFF

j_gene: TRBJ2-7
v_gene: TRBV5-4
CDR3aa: CASSLMAGRYEQYF

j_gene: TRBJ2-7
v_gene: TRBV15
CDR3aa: CATSSPSGHEQYF

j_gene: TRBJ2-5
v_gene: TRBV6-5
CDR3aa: CASRTGETQYF

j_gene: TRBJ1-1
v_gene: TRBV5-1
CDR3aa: CASSFFHKNTEAFF

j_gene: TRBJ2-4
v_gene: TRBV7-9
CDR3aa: CASSRLAGDEVNIQYF

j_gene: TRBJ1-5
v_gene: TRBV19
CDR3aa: CASSLTVVRGDMPQHF

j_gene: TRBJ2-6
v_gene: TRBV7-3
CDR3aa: CASSAGGANVLTF

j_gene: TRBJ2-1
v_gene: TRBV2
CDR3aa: CASGGTSGYNEQFF

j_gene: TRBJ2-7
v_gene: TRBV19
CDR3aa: CASSAGNYEQYF

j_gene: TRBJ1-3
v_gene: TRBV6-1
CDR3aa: CASSARGNTIYF

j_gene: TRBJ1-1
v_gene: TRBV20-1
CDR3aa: CSASNTEAFF

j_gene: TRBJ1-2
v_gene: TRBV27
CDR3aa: CASSLKGQGAGYGYTF

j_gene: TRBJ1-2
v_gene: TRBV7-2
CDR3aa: CASSVFRGYTF

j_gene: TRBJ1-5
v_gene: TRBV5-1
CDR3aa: CASSWGGKDQPQHF

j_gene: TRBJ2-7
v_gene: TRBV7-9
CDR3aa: CASSLGGKNYEQYF

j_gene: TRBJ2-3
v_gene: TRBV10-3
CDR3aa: CAISDWASKGSDTQYF

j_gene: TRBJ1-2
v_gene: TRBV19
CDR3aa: CASSPMGNYGYTF

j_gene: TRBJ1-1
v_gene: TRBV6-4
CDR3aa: CASRGNGAEAFF

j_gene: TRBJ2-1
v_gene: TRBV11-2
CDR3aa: CASSLDLAGYNEQFF

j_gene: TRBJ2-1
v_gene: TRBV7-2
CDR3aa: CASSFGRNYNEQFF

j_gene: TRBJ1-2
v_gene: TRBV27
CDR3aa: CASSGGLRVGYGYTF

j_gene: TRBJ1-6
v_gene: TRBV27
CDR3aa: CASSFRQGSYTLHF

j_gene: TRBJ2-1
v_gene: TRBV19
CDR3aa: CATGMSEQFF